This is a list of T cell receptor beta chains from one sample in a study of T cell responses to AZD1222 COVID-19 vaccine. The table came from immunoSEQ multiplex PCR; TCRdb's copy has only in-frame clones and leaves some out. The sample has 120,000 or so clones; 65% to 90% are singletons. Sequences were derived from peripheral blood, sampled 28 days after the second AZD1222 dose. Receptors were obtained from an adult who received the AZD1222 COVID-19 vaccine. The CDR3 runs from the conserved cysteine through the conserved F or W. The D gene is left open where the match is weak. The size entry is marked missing in some rows and otherwise reads once, few, many or a size class.

V	size	D	J	DNA	CDR3
TRBV28	.	TRBD1	TRBJ1-2	TGTGCCACGGGACAGCTCTATGGCTACACCTTC	CATGQLYGYTF
TRBV19	.	.	TRBJ1-1	TGTGCCAGTAGTAGAGCCGAGGGGCCTCAGAGGAAGGACACTGAAGCTTTCTTT	CASSRAEGPQRKDTEAFF
TRBV5-5	.	.	TRBJ1-3	TGTGCCAGCAGCTTGGAGAGCTCTGGAAACACCATATATTTT	CASSLESSGNTIYF
TRBV12-3/TRBV12-4	.	.	TRBJ2-2	TGTGCCAGCACCCAGTCGAACACCGGGGAGCTGTTTTTT	CASTQSNTGELFF
TRBV21-1	.	.	TRBJ1-2	TGTGCCAGCAGGTTCCCCTCAGGGAACTATGGCTACACCTTC	CASRFPSGNYGYTF
TRBV29-1	.	.	TRBJ1-1	TGCAGCGTTGTAGTGAACACTGAAGCTTTCTTT	CSVVVNTEAFF
TRBV6-2/TRBV6-3	.	.	TRBJ2-4	TGTGCCAGCAGTTACTCGGAGAACATTCAGTACTTC	CASSYSENIQYF
TRBV5-4	.	.	TRBJ1-1	TGTGCCAGCAGCTCAGGGGCCACTGAAGCTTTCTTT	CASSSGATEAFF
TRBV14	few	.	TRBJ1-2	TGTGCCAGCAGCCGCTATAGTCCGGCCATACTCTGGGGCTACACCTTC	CASSRYSPAILWGYTF
TRBV12-3/TRBV12-4	.	.	TRBJ2-7	TGTGCCAGCAGTTTCAAAGGGGTCGAGCAGTACTTC	CASSFKGVEQYF
TRBV14	once	.	TRBJ1-5	TGTGCCAGCAGCCAGTTTAGGGGTCAGCCCCAGCATTTT	CASSQFRGQPQHF
TRBV6-5	.	.	TRBJ1-1	TGTGCCAGCGGGAGTAACATGAACACTGAAGCTTTCTTT	CASGSNMNTEAFF
TRBV7-2	.	TRBD1	TRBJ1-6	TGTGCCAGCACCCAATCCGGACAGGGGAGTTCACCCCTCCACTTT	CASTQSGQGSSPLHF
TRBV29-1	.	.	TRBJ2-5	TGCAGCGTTGGTGGAGGTGGAGGTGTCCAAGAGACCCAGTACTTC	CSVGGGGGVQETQYF
TRBV11-2	.	TRBD1	TRBJ1-4	TGTGCCAGCAGCTTAGGACAGGGTGCGGAAAAACTGTTTTTT	CASSLGQGAEKLFF
TRBV5-1	.	.	TRBJ2-2	TGCGCCAGCAGTCCCGGGCAGGGAAGCGGGGAGCTGTTTTTT	CASSPGQGSGELFF
TRBV21-1	few	.	TRBJ2-7	TGTGCCAGCAGCCGACAGGCTAACCCTCCCTTTGATGAGCAGTACTTC	CASSRQANPPFDEQYF
TRBV5-1	.	.	TRBJ2-3	TGCGCCAGCAGGGCACAGGCAGGTAGCACAGATACGCAGTATTTT	CASRAQAGSTDTQYF
TRBV19	once	.	TRBJ1-2	TGTGCCAGTAGTAGGACGACAGTAGCTAACTATGGCTACACCTTC	CASSRTTVANYGYTF
TRBV18	.	.	TRBJ2-7	TGTGCCAGCTCAGCAGGGTCCAGCTCCTACGAGCAGTACTTC	CASSAGSSSYEQYF
TRBV9	.	TRBD1	TRBJ1-5	TGTGCCAGCAGCGCCGGGACAGGGGATAATCAGCCCCAGCATTTT	CASSAGTGDNQPQHF
TRBV28	few	.	TRBJ1-6	TGTGCCAGCAGGAGTTATGGGAGGGGCGGCTATAATTCACCCCTCCACTTT	CASRSYGRGGYNSPLHF
TRBV7-9	.	.	TRBJ1-4	TGTGCCAGCAGCAGGAATGAAAAACTGTTTTTT	CASSRNEKLFF
TRBV4-1	once	.	TRBJ2-3	TGCGCCAGCAGCCAGTCAGATACGCAGTATTTT	CASSQSDTQYF
TRBV6-6	.	.	TRBJ1-6	TGTGCCAGCAGTTACAGCTCCTATAATTCACCCCTCCACTTT	CASSYSSYNSPLHF
TRBV11-3	.	.	TRBJ2-2	TGTGCCAGCAGCTCTATAAGGGACCCCGGCGGGGAGCTGTTTTTT	CASSSIRDPGGELFF
TRBV27	.	.	TRBJ1-2	TGTGCCAGCAGCTCCATCCCGGCGGGTGCTCTGAATGGCTACACCTTC	CASSSIPAGALNGYTF
TRBV7-2	.	TRBD2	TRBJ2-7	TGTGCCAGCAGCTTAAGAGCGGGGGAAAACGAGCAGTACTTC	CASSLRAGENEQYF
TRBV6-1	.	TRBD1	TRBJ2-6	TGTGCCAGCACTGACGGACAGGGCCCTGCTGGGGCCAACGTCCTGACTTTC	CASTDGQGPAGANVLTF
TRBV4-2	.	TRBD1	TRBJ2-7	TGTGCCAGCAGCCAGGCCAGGGGGCACTCCTACGAGCAGTACTTC	CASSQARGHSYEQYF
TRBV4-3	.	.	TRBJ1-2	TGCGCCAGCAGCCAAGATCTTTCAGTTAACTATGGCTACACCTTC	CASSQDLSVNYGYTF
TRBV4-3	.	.	TRBJ1-1	TGCGCCAGCAGCCAAGGTAATGCGGTATTAGCTTTCTTT	CASSQGNAVLAFF
TRBV27	.	.	TRBJ2-6	TGTGCCAGCACAAAGACCGGCTCTGGGGCCAACGTCCTGACTTTC	CASTKTGSGANVLTF
TRBV19	.	.	TRBJ1-5	TGTGCCAGTACCCCCGTGGGGGAGGGCAATCAGCCCCAGCATTTT	CASTPVGEGNQPQHF
TRBV2	.	.	TRBJ2-5	TGTGCCAGCGGTCCGGAAGAGACCCAGTACTTC	CASGPEETQYF
TRBV15	.	.	TRBJ1-2	TGTGCCACCACCCCGGGGGGGAAGGCAAGGTACACCTTC	CATTPGGKARYTF
TRBV20-1	once	.	TRBJ2-1	TGCAGTGCCTACAATGAGCAGTTCTTC	CSAYNEQFF
TRBV28	.	.	TRBJ2-6	TGTGCCGGCGGCTCTGGGGCCAACGTCCTGACTTTC	CAGGSGANVLTF
TRBV27	once	.	TRBJ1-5	TGTGCCAGCAGTTTGGGTGAGGGGCAGCCCCAGCATTTT	CASSLGEGQPQHF
TRBV3-1/TRBV3-2	.	.	TRBJ1-1	TGTGCCAGCAGCCAAGGTCGCACTGAAGCTTTCTTT	CASSQGRTEAFF
TRBV7-3	.	TRBD1	TRBJ1-1	TGTGCCAGCAGCTCAGCGACAGGGGGCGGCTCTGAAGCTTTCTTT	CASSSATGGGSEAFF
TRBV5-6	.	.	TRBJ1-4	TGTGCCAGCAGCCCGGGCACGGTACTGTCAGGGGAAAAACTGTTTTTT	CASSPGTVLSGEKLFF
TRBV7-2	few	.	TRBJ1-5	TGTGCCAGCAGTCTAGGAGGGAATGTCGGCAATCAGCCCCAGCATTTT	CASSLGGNVGNQPQHF
TRBV4-1	.	TRBD1	TRBJ1-1	TGCGCCAGCAGACTTCTACAGGGGATCTTGAACACTGAAGCTTTCTTT	CASRLLQGILNTEAFF
TRBV9	.	.	TRBJ1-1	TGTGCCAGCAGCCATACCAATACAGAGATAAAACCGGGGGACACTGAAGCTTTCTTT	CASSHTNTEIKPGDTEAFF
TRBV11-2	once	.	TRBJ2-7	TGTGCCAGCAGGCCCAGTAAATCTAACGAGCAGTACTTC	CASRPSKSNEQYF
TRBV28	few	TRBD1	TRBJ1-1	TGTGCCAGCGAGCTGGACAGGGGAAGAACTGAAGCTTTCTTT	CASELDRGRTEAFF
TRBV30	.	.	TRBJ1-3	TGTGCCTGGAGTGTAGGGAGGCAGTGGTCTGGAAACACCATATATTTT	CAWSVGRQWSGNTIYF
TRBV3-1/TRBV3-2	.	.	TRBJ2-2	TGTGCCACCTGGAGAACCGGGGAGCTGTTTTTT	CATWRTGELFF